This T cell receptor (beta chain) was found in a study of Ad26.COV2.S vaccination and SARS-CoV-2 variants. Points from the study as a whole: Vaccine recipients showed a spike-specific TCR breadth that was higher than in placebo recipients.

The protocol was immunoSEQ multiplex PCR, while the TCRdb copy is restricted to in-frame clones and leaves out a portion. The sample has fewer than 800,000 clones, roughly 90% seen once. V lost 4 bases, J lost 6 bases, and 13 bases lay in between. Germline V lookup: CDR1 LGHDT, CDR2 YNNKEL (reference sequence). The CDR3 is 13 residues long. Treatment reported: some 20 received Ad26.COV2.S at low or high dose, single or two shots; about 5 received placebo; per-sample allocation not given. Sampling took place 63 days after the first vaccine or placebo injection. About this clone itself: Antigen specificity is unknown.

The source is a person between 18 and 65 years old who received the Ad26.COV2.S COVID-19 vaccine or a placebo. The rearrangement links TRBV3-1 (or the pseudogene TRBV3-2) to TRBJ2-7; possibly TRBD2 for D (7 bases). The input for sequencing was peripheral blood, taken in a trial of Ad26.COV2.S vaccine versus placebo. As DNA, the CDR3 is TGTGCCAGCAGCCCGCCGGGGGGCGGCGAGCAGTACTTC. Translating it yields CASSPPGGGEQYF.